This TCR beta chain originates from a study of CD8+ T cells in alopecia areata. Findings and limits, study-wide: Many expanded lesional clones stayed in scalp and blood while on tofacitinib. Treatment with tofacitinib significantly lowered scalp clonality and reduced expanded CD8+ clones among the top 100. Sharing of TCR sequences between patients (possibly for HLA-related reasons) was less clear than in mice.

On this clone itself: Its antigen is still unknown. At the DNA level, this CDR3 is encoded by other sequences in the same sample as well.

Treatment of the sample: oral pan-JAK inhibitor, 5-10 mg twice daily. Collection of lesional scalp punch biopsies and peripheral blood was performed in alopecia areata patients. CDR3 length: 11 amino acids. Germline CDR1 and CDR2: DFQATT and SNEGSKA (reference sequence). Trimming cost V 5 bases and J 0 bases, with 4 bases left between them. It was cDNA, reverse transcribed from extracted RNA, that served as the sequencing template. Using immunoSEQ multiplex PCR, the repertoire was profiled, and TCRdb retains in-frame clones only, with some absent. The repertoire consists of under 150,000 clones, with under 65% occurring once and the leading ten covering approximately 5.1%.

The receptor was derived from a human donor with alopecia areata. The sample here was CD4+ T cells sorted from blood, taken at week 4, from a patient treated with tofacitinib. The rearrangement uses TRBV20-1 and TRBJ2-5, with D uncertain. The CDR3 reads CSAQHQETQYF. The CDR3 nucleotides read TGCAGTGCTCAGCACCAAGAGACCCAGTACTTC.